This TCR beta chain emerged from a study of blood T cell repertoires in COVID-19. Study-wide background: From the United States, Italy and Spain came samples of acute and convalescent COVID-19. PBMCs, B-cell-depleted T cells, or T cells were the source of the cDNA or gDNA that made up the material.

Methods used by the authors: Researchers report that nucleated cell counts were estimated from reference gene primer amplification. The table came from immunoSEQ multiplex PCR; TCRdb's copy has only in-frame clones and leaves some out. V, J and clone size are taken as reported in that table, and D and trimming were inferred from the DNA itself. This table holds roughly 670,000 clones, approximately 90% found once. The CDR3 loop spans 18 amino acids. The germline V and J ends were trimmed by 6 bases and 0 bases, with 18 bases remaining between them. Germline CDR1 is MNHEY and CDR2 is SMNVEV (reference sequence).

The rearrangement joins TRBV27 to TRBJ1-6; a possible D gene is TRBD1 (6 bases). The receptor was derived from a woman aged 18-29 years with acute or convalescent COVID-19. The specimen sequenced was peripheral blood. The CDR3 bases are TGTGCCAGCAGCCCCCCTGGGGGCCCTAGCTCCTATAATTCACCCCTCCACTTT. It specifies CASSPPGGPSSYNSPLHF.